This TCR beta chain was sequenced during a study of cytomegalovirus exposure and HLA in healthy donors. Study-wide background: Early released data comprised tens of millions of unique TCRs from HLA-typed donors.

The PCR ran on 60 Vbeta and 13 Jbeta primers. Profiled with immunoSEQ multiplex PCR; TCRdb holds only in-frame clones, not every one. The sample records about 120,000 clones, approximately 67% being singletons. Remarks on this clone: Its target is unknown.

At sampling all donors were nominally healthy, likely with unrecorded immune exposures. Regarding the study as a whole: Overall, about 160 TCR beta chains were annotated as cytomegalovirus-associated. Across HLA loci, a later analysis found differing TCR association rates, with DRB1 most and HLA-C fewest.

V was shortened by 2 bases and J by 0 bases, with 8 bases between the two germline ends. CDR1 and CDR2 from the germline V gene are MNHEY and SMNVEV (reference sequence). The CDR3 sequence is 14 residues long. The clonotype originates from a man aged 18 to 35 in good health and CMV-seropositive. Source material: PBMCs. This chain joins TRBV27 and TRBJ2-7; tentative D call: TRBD2 (5 bases). CDR3 sequence reads: CASSLRGNSYEQYF. The CDR3 region has the DNA TGTGCCAGCAGTTTACGGGGAAACTCCTACGAGCAGTACTTC.